This T cell receptor beta chain was obtained from a study of blood T cells in healthy people across ages. Study-wide results and caveats: Naive T cell percentage showed a strong correlation with the diversity of TCR beta. The authors considered diversity estimates from one million T cells to be underestimates.

Isolated per sample were at least 6 million PBMCs. The extraction recovered at least 6 micrograms of total RNA per sample. Germline V CDR1 and CDR2: DFQATT, SNEGSKA (reference sequence). J lost 6 bases, V lost 2 bases, and 6 bases had no gene match. The CDR3 has 13 residues. Turning to this clonotype: The antigen is undetermined.

For the second PCR, which ran for roughly 7 to 11 cycles, a sample-barcoded 5' primer and a J-beta primer mix were used. TCRdb ran MiXCR on the 5' RACE reads and lists one entry per CDR3 protein. Among 850,000 to 950,000 distinct CDR3 sequences listed, about 28% were seen once. V gene TRBV20-1 combines with J gene TRBJ1-1, with 7 bases lining up with TRBD1. Source material: blood. This sequence was found in a woman over 75 in good health. CDR3 DNA: TGCAGTGCTAGAAACAGGGGTCGGGCTGAAGCTTTCTTT. The encoded protein is CSARNRGRAEAFF.